Each of the 30 T cell receptor beta chains below was sequenced from the same sample in a study of T cells in localized non-small cell lung cancer. Produced via immunoSEQ multiplex PCR; TCRdb's table is partial and in-frame only. Of some 21,000 clones in the sample, 70% to 90% were seen once. The sequencing used peripheral blood, collected before any cancer treatment. These receptors originate from a man aged 40 to 75 with stage I lung adenocarcinoma.

This clone was observed a few times. This chain uses TRBV9 with TRBJ2-1; 11 bases are a match to TRBD2. V lost 0 bases to trimming and J lost 9 bases; unmatched junction nucleotides: 8. CDR1 SGDLS and CDR2 YYNGEE come from the germline V gene. This CDR3 has 16 amino acids. The CDR3 sequence is CASSVVGSGGASEQFF. The CDR3 coding sequence is TGTGCCAGCAGCGTAGTAGGTAGCGGGGGGGCAAGTGAGCAGTTCTTC.

This clone was seen just once. The V and J genes are TRBV18 and TRBJ1-2; 7 nucleotides line up with TRBD1. With 6 bases clipped from V and 6 bases from J, the junction kept 4 bases outside the gene matches. Germline CDR1 and CDR2: KGHSH and LQKENI. The CDR3 length is 12 residues. The CDR3 loop is CASSPGTDGYTF. CDR3 nucleotides: TGTGCCAGCTCTCCGGGGACAGATGGCTACACCTTC.

The rearrangement links TRBV2 to TRBJ2-7; D not resolved. V dropped 9 bases and J dropped 3 bases, with 6 bases sitting between them. This CDR3 region has 10 residues. Germline V gene data show CDR1 as SNHLY and CDR2 as FYNNEI. CDR3 nucleotide sequence: TGTGCCAGGAATCTCTACGAGCAGTACTTC. It is translated as CARNLYEQYF.

V usage is TRBV6-4 and J usage is TRBJ2-2; a weak D match, TRBD2 (5 bases). V lost 0 bases and J 6 bases, leaving 11 bases between the germline ends. The CDR3 loop spans 15 amino acids. In germline, CDR1 is MRHNA, CDR2 SNTAGT. In DNA form, the CDR3 reads TGTGCCAGCAGTGACTCAGCCCTAGCCGCCGGGGAGCTGTTTTTT. It yields the protein CASSDSALAAGELFF.

The chain has TRBV14 and TRBJ1-1; 10 bases match TRBD1. The V gene's germline CDR1 is SGHDN and CDR2 FVKESK. The CDR3 length is 17 residues. Trimming took 2 bases from V and 3 from J; bases not matched to a gene: 9. CDR3 DNA sequence: TGTGCCAGCAGCCAAAGAAGATGGACAGGGGGGGACACTGAAGCTTTCTTT. It specifies CASSQRRWTGGDTEAFF.

The J gene is TRBJ1-6, the V gene TRBV2, with D uncertain. V was clipped by 0 bases and J by 4 bases, with 7 bases between them. Germline CDR1 is SNHLY and CDR2 is FYNNEI. This CDR3 contains 15 residues. The CDR3 region has the DNA TGTGCCAGCAGTGAAGCCCGGGCATATAATTCACCCCTCCACTTT. Protein sequence: CASSEARAYNSPLHF. Based on the CDR3 plus reference TRBV2 and TRBJ1-6, the full variable domain is EPEVTQTPSHQVTQMGQEVILRCVPISNHLYFYWYRQILGQKVEFLVSFYNNEISEKSEIFDDQFSVERPDGSNFTLKIRSTKLEDSAMYFCASSEARAYNSPLHFGNGTRLTVT.

The CDR3 is CASSSTSLDTQYF. Written as DNA, the CDR3 is TGTGCCAGCAGCTCTACTAGTTTAGATACGCAGTATTTT. The chain recombines TRBV5-4 with TRBJ2-3; possibly TRBD2 for D (5 bases). The CDR3 loop spans 13 amino acids. Trimming took off 3 bases at V and 5 bases at J, with 10 bases between the two ends. Per the germline V gene, CDR1 is SGHNT and CDR2 is YYREEE (reference sequence).

The chain is built from TRBV9 and TRBJ2-6, with a weak D call TRBD1 (5 bases). Germline CDR1 reads SGDLS; CDR2 reads YYNGEE. The V gene lost 4 bases and the J gene lost 6 bases, with 14 bases spanning the gap. The CDR3 length is 15 residues. The DNA of the CDR3 is TGTGCCAGCAGCTCAGCAGGGTGGGCGGCCAACGTCCTGACTTTC. Protein sequence: CASSSAGWAANVLTF.

V and J are TRBV6-1 and TRBJ2-7; D remains ambiguous. V lost 1 base and J lost 0, with 7 bases in between. The CDR3 spans 14 residues. The V gene's germline CDR1 is MNHNS and CDR2 SASEGT. The CDR3 coding sequence is TGTGCCAGCAGTGAAGGGTGGGCCTCCTACGAGCAGTACTTC. It specifies CASSEGWASYEQYF.

V is TRBV2 and J is TRBJ1-1, with no clear D. CDR1 and CDR2 from the germline V gene are SNHLY and FYNNEI. V was trimmed by 8 bases and J by 10 bases, leaving 11 bases between them. The CDR3 loop spans 10 amino acids. CDR3 coding DNA: TGTGCCAGCCAATACGAGGGAGCTTTCTTT. Translation: CASQYEGAFF.

The chain uses TRBV2 and TRBJ2-2; 9 bases fit TRBD1. This CDR3 is built from 14 residues. Germline V gene sequence: CDR1 SNHLY, CDR2 FYNNEI. Trimming at V came to 6 bases and at J to 7 bases, leaving 6 bases not matched to a gene. CDR3 protein: CASRPDRGYGELFF. CDR3 DNA: TGTGCCAGCAGGCCCGACAGGGGGTACGGGGAGCTGTTTTTT.

The chain carries TRBV4-2 and TRBJ1-4; D call uncertain. CDR3 length: 15 residues. CDR1 and CDR2 (germline): LGHNA, YNFKEQ. V lost 4 bases and J lost 0, with 9 bases in between. CDR3 protein: CASSPPAATNEKLFF. Written as DNA, the CDR3 is TGTGCCAGCAGCCCTCCGGCAGCAACTAATGAAAAACTGTTTTTT.

The chain joins TRBV6-5 to TRBJ2-7; 8 bases line up with TRBD2. Trimming took 6 bases from V and 4 from J; bases not matched to a gene: 8. Germline CDR1 and CDR2: MNHEY and SVGAGI. The CDR3 is 14 residues long. DNA of the CDR3: TGTGCCAGCAGGGTGGGACTAGTGCAATACGAGCAGTACTTC. It specifies CASRVGLVQYEQYF.

The CDR3 reads CASTEGTENYGYTF. In DNA, the CDR3 is TGTGCCAGCACCGAGGGGACGGAGAACTATGGCTACACCTTC. V usage is TRBV5-4 and J usage is TRBJ1-2, with D possibly matching TRBD1 (5 bases). The V and J ends lost 6 bases and 2 bases respectively, with 14 bases between them. The germline V gene encodes CDR1 SGHNT and CDR2 YYREEE (reference sequence). This CDR3 is built from 14 residues.

This chain links TRBV28 with TRBJ2-2; 9 bases agree with TRBD1. Germline V CDR1 and CDR2: MDHEN, SYDVKM. This CDR3 region has 15 residues. J lost 6 bases, V lost 3 bases, and 5 bases had no gene match. The CDR3 here is CASSFSDRGSGELFF. CDR3 in DNA: TGTGCCAGCAGTTTCTCGGACAGGGGATCCGGGGAGCTGTTTTTT.

The CDR3 loop is CASGDRGAFF. The DNA for the CDR3 is TGTGCCAGCGGGGACAGGGGAGCTTTCTTT. V is TRBV25-1 and J is TRBJ1-1, with 10 bases that match TRBD1. The CDR3 contains 10 residues. The junction had 1 base not matched to a gene; V was cut back by 8 bases and J by 10 bases. Germline CDR1 and CDR2: MGHDK and SYGVNS.

The chain carries TRBV11-2 and TRBJ1-1; unclear D gene. The germline gives CDR1 SGHAT, CDR2 FQNNGV. CDR3 size: 14 residues. The V and J ends lost 5 bases and 0 bases respectively, with 10 bases between them. The CDR3 bases are TGTGCCAGCAGCCCTAGTACACTGAACACTGAAGCTTTCTTT. This gives the protein CASSPSTLNTEAFF.

CDR3 nucleotide sequence: TGCGCCAGCTCCGGGACAGGTGAAAAACTGTTTTTT. Amino acid sequence: CASSGTGEKLFF. The rearrangement uses TRBV10-1 and TRBJ1-4; 8 bases fit TRBD1. CDR1 and CDR2 from the germline V gene are WNHNN and SYGVQD (reference sequence). The V segment lost 8 bases and the J segment 7 bases; nucleotides outside the gene matches: 3. The CDR3 sequence is 12 residues long.

The chain recombines TRBV25-1 with TRBJ1-4; D ambiguous. V shed 4 bases and J shed 0 bases, with 9 bases lying between them. Germline CDR1 is MGHDK and CDR2 is SYGVNS. CDR3 size: 15 residues. The DNA of the CDR3 is TGTGCCAGCAGTGGGCAAGGTTCAACTAATGAAAAACTGTTTTTT. Translated, it gives CASSGQGSTNEKLFF. Full variable domain (outside the CDR3, taken from reference TRBV25-1 and TRBJ1-4): EADIYQTPRYLVIGTGKKITLECSQTMGHDKMYWYQQDPGMELHLIHYSYGVNSTEKGDLSSESTVSRIRTEHFPLTLESARPSHTSQYLCASSGQGSTNEKLFFGSGTQLSVL.

This clone has a single count. The rearrangement links TRBV19 to TRBJ1-2; the D is unclear. V was clipped by 6 bases and J by 8 bases, with 10 bases between them. The CDR3 is made up of 11 amino acids. CDR1 and CDR2 (germline): LNHDA, SQIVND (reference sequence). The CDR3 nucleotides read TGTGCCAGTAGGAGGGAGGAAGGCTACACCTTC. Translation: CASRREEGYTF.

The J gene is TRBJ2-7, the V gene TRBV7-8; TRBD1 might be the D (6 bases). The CDR3 spans 15 residues. The germline V gene encodes CDR1 SGHVS and CDR2 FQNEAQ. Trimming pared 5 bases from V and 6 bases from J, leaving 20 bases between. CDR3 loop: CASSHRDIEAGEQYF. CDR3 coding DNA: TGTGCCAGCAGCCACCGGGACATTGAAGCTGGCGAGCAGTACTTC. The full variable domain, rest sourced from reference TRBV7-8 and TRBJ2-7, is GAGVSQSPRYKVAKRGQDVALRCDPISGHVSLFWYQQALGQGPEFLTYFQNEAQLDKSGLPSDRFFAERPEGSVSTLKIQRTQQEDSAVYLCASSHRDIEAGEQYFGPGTRLTVT.

The V gene is TRBV28, the J gene TRBJ1-1; D unresolved. The CDR3 runs 14 residues. In germline, CDR1 is MDHEN, CDR2 SYDVKM. The V end lost 5 bases, the J end lost 2 bases, and 12 bases lay between the germline ends. As DNA, the CDR3 is TGTGCCAGCAGTCCCCGGATACTTAACACTGAAGCTTTCTTT. This gives the protein CASSPRILNTEAFF.

This rearrangement joins TRBV6-1 to TRBJ2-1; unclear D gene. Deletions cut 4 bases from V and 4 bases from J, with 11 bases between. CDR1 MNHNS and CDR2 SASEGT come from the germline V gene. There are 14 residues in the CDR3. The CDR3 region is CASSVGPVYNEQFF. In DNA, the CDR3 is TGTGCCAGCAGTGTAGGACCGGTGTACAATGAGCAGTTCTTC.

The chain employs TRBV11-2 and TRBJ2-2, with no clear D. CDR1 SGHAT and CDR2 FQNNGV come from the germline V gene. The CDR3 length is 13 residues. The V and J ends lost 2 bases and 7 bases respectively, with 8 bases between them. This CDR3 reads CASSLNNVGELFF. The CDR3 DNA reads as TGTGCCAGCAGCTTAAATAATGTCGGGGAGCTGTTTTTT.

V is TRBV7-9 and J is TRBJ2-3; D remains unclear. The CDR3 covers 11 residues. CDR1 and CDR2 from the germline V gene are SEHNR and FQNEAQ (reference sequence). Trimming left V 0 bases short and J 6 bases short, with 1 base between. CDR3 region: CASSLADTQYF. The CDR3 DNA sequence: TGTGCCAGCAGCTTAGCGGATACGCAGTATTTT. Full variable domain (rest looked up from reference TRBV7-9 and TRBJ2-3): DTGVSQNPRHKITKRGQNVTFRCDPISEHNRLYWYRQTLGQGPEFLTYFQNEAQLEKSRLLSDRFSAERPKGSFSTLEIQRTEQGDSAMYLCASSLADTQYFGPGTRLTVL.

The gene calls are TRBV5-4 and TRBJ2-3; D is undetermined. In germline, CDR1 is SGHNT, CDR2 YYREEE (reference sequence). There are 11 residues in the CDR3. Deletions cut 2 bases from V and 6 bases from J, with 4 bases between. CDR3 region: CASSFGDTQYF. The CDR3 nucleotides are TGTGCCAGCAGCTTCGGCGATACGCAGTATTTT.

As DNA, the CDR3 is TGTGCCAGCAGCCAAGCAAAGCGGGGGGAAACCGGGGAGCTGTTTTTT. Translation: CASSQAKRGETGELFF. This chain links TRBV14 with TRBJ2-2; 9 bases fit TRBD2. With 1 base clipped from V and 5 bases from J, the junction kept 5 bases outside the gene matches. Germline lookup yields CDR1 SGHDN and CDR2 FVKESK. The CDR3 covers 16 residues. Full variable domain (missing parts from reference TRBV14 and TRBJ2-2): EAGVTQFPSHSVIEKGQTVTLRCDPISGHDNLYWYRRVMGKEIKFLLHFVKESKQDESGMPNNRFLAERTGGTYSTLKVQPAELEDSGVYFCASSQAKRGETGELFFGEGSRLTVL.

This chain uses TRBV10-2 with TRBJ2-1; D ambiguous. The CDR3 runs 11 residues. Germline CDR1 WSHSY, CDR2 SAAADI. The ends were cut back, 8 bases at V and 6 bases at J, with 8 bases in the middle. The CDR3 here is CASCNVNEQFF. Here the CDR3 DNA reads TGCGCCAGCTGTAATGTCAATGAGCAGTTCTTC.

The chain carries TRBV29-1 and TRBJ1-2; 9 positions match TRBD1. The germline V gene encodes CDR1 SQVTM and CDR2 ANQGSEA. The trim removed 6 bases at V and 6 bases at J, leaving 20 bases unmatched. There are 17 residues in the CDR3. This CDR3 is CSVGRPATGGAGDGYTF. As DNA, the CDR3 is TGCAGCGTGGGTCGTCCCGCAACAGGGGGCGCTGGGGATGGCTACACCTTC. Filled out from reference TRBV29-1 and TRBJ1-2, the complete variable domain reads SAVISQKPSRDICQRGTSLTIQCQVDSQVTMMFWYRQQPGQSLTLIATANQGSEATYESGFVIDKFPISRPNLTFSTLTVSNMSPEDSSIYLCSVGRPATGGAGDGYTFGSGTRLTVV.

V and J are TRBV7-8 and TRBJ2-3; 10 bases align to TRBD2. This CDR3 is 15 amino acids long. The ends lost 7 bases at V and 8 bases at J; junction bases unmatched: 12. Germline assignment: CDR1 SGHVS and CDR2 FQNEAQ. In DNA form, the CDR3 reads TGTGCCAGCAACCCTAGCGGGGGCTCCTCGGCTACGCAGTATTTT. This translates into CASNPSGGSSATQYF.